The 5 T cell receptor beta chains below come from one sample, sequenced in a study of blood T cell repertoires in COVID-19. Method: immunoSEQ multiplex PCR; TCRdb's copy keeps in-frame clones and lacks some. The sample includes some 95,000 clones, approximately 89% of them seen just once. The sequenced sample consisted of peripheral blood. The receptors here all came from a human donor with active COVID-19. The donor label of this sample is uncertain.

V is TRBV6-5 and J is TRBJ1-5, with D hard to call. This CDR3 contains 13 residues. Germline V gives CDR1 MNHEY, CDR2 SVGAGI. Trimming took 6 bases from V and 9 from J, leaving 15 bases between them. In DNA, the CDR3 is TGTGCCAGCAGCCGGGCCCGGGGAGGGCCCCAGCATTTT. Translation gives CASSRARGGPQHF.

This chain connects TRBV6-5 to TRBJ2-1; 9 bases are shared with TRBD1. Trimming took 2 bases from V and 10 from J; bases not matched to a gene: 6. CDR1 is MNHEY and CDR2 is SVGAGI in the germline V gene. The CDR3 contains 14 residues. The CDR3 spells CASSYGQGWWEQFF. In DNA form, the CDR3 reads TGTGCCAGCAGTTACGGACAGGGGTGGTGGGAGCAGTTCTTC.

V and J are TRBV5-1 and TRBJ1-4; D unclear. Germline CDR1 SGHRS, CDR2 YFSETQ. V lost 3 bases and J lost 2, with 11 bases in between. The CDR3 totals 15 residues. CDR3: CASSSHGNTNEKLFF. The CDR3 DNA reads TGCGCCAGCAGCTCCCACGGGAACACTAATGAAAAACTGTTTTTT.

The chain carries TRBV7-2 and TRBJ2-1, with a weak D call TRBD2 (5 bases). There are 15 residues in the CDR3. V lost 5 bases and J lost 0, with 11 bases in between. CDR1 is SGHTA, CDR2 FQGNSA, per germline. CDR3 in amino acids: CASSNGVSSYNEQFF. DNA of the CDR3: TGTGCCAGCAGCAACGGGGTTAGCTCCTACAATGAGCAGTTCTTC. The full variable domain, in which reference TRBV7-2 and TRBJ2-1 provide the parts outside the CDR3, is GAGVSQSPSNKVTEKGKDVELRCDPISGHTALYWYRQSLGQGLEFLIYFQGNSAPDKSGLPSDRFSAERTGGSVSTLTIQRTQQEDSAVYLCASSNGVSSYNEQFFGPGTRLTVL.

This clone was detected only a few times. The rearrangement uses TRBV5-1 and TRBJ1-2; TRBD1 matches 10 bases. J gave up 7 bases and V 4 bases, and 10 bases lay outside the gene matches. The CDR3 loop spans 15 amino acids. In germline, CDR1 is SGHRS, CDR2 YFSETQ. This chain's CDR3 is CASSLPGQGISGYTF. The CDR3 bases are TGCGCCAGCAGCCTACCGGGACAGGGGATTTCTGGCTACACCTTC.